This T cell receptor beta chain stems from a study of blood T cell repertoires in COVID-19 (TCRdb year 2020). About the study as a whole: Samples covering the acute and convalescent phases of COVID-19 were provided by collaborators in the United States, Italy and Spain. The prospective study material was composed of cDNA or gDNA derived from T cells, B-cell-depleted T cells, or PBMCs. Subjects who had been exposed to COVID-19, were actively infected with it, or had recovered from it provided the deeply sampled blood TCRbeta repertoires that made up the dataset. The repertoires were released in a freely available public database meant as a resource for research on the immune response to SARS-CoV-2. Samples came from the ongoing ImmuneRACE study (first 160 participants) plus 1,254 subjects from 6 global collaborators. Sample metadata almost always included a de-identified subject ID, COVID-19 status, age in years and sex. Where HLA class I and class II types were available, the types were taken from metadata supplied by the sample provider, not from assay-based typing.

Of note for this clone: Which antigen it targets is not known. It has no much larger one-base neighbor in the sample; base qualities were not kept.

Results and caveats for the whole study, not just this receptor: The quantity of clinical and demographic metadata differed by source and by participant and was supplied without curation.

The immunoSEQ Assay, a bias-controlled multiplex PCR, was used to amplify TCRbeta CDR3 regions from genomic DNA. The authors' analysis ran thus. Within the assay, amplification of reference gene primers was used to estimate how many nucleated cells each sample contained. Sequence reads were collapsed and filtered to measure the absolute abundance of every unique TCRbeta CDR3 rearrangement. For each sample, productive Simpson clonality was calculated as the square root of Simpson's diversity index across productive rearrangements. What TCRdb holds here is the immuneACCESS table cut down to in-frame rearrangements. Part of the clones is not present; checked against another copy, under half of the missing clones reflect an unresolved V gene, and the others are unexplained. V and J calls and clone size are those listed in that table; D and trimming were worked out from the DNA. The table for this sample lists just over 150,000 clones; approximately 86% of them were counted only once. The ten top clones hold more than 2% of the sample.

Collaborating institutions collected whole blood in K2EDTA tubes following their own protocols. For TCRbeta analysis, collaborators shipped samples as frozen whole blood, isolated PBMCs, or DNA extracted from either of those sample types. Inclusive of the bounding cysteine and phenylalanine, the CDR3 is 15 residues long. Just the 45-base CDR3 DNA is kept, in frame starting at base 1. V and J lose 5 bases and 5 bases, and a span of 15 bases separates them. The germline V gene yields SGHTA for CDR1 and FQGNSA for CDR2. Recombination linked TRBV7-2 to TRBJ2-2, and possibly TRBD2, on 7 matching bases. The sequence was obtained from a woman in her 70s with acute or convalescent COVID-19. Sequenced sample: peripheral blood. The CDR3 loop reads CASSPGGARTGELFF. The DNA is as follows: TGTGCCAGCAGCCCGGGGGGCGCGAGGACCGGGGAGCTGTTTTTT.